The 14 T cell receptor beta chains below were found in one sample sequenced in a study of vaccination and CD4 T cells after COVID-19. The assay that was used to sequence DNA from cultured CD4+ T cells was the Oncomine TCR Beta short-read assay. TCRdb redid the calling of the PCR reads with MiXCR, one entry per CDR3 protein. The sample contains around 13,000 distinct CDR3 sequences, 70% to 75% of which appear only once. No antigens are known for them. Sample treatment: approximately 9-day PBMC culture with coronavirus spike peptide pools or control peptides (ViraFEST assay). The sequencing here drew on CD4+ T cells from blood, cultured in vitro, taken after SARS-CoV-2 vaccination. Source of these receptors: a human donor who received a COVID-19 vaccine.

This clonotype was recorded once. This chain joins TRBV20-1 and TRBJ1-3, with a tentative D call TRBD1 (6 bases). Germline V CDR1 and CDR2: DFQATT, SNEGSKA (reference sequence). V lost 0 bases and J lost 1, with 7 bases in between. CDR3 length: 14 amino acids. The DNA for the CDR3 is TGCAGTGCTAGAGATCAGGGGTCTGGAAACACCATATATTTT. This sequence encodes CSARDQGSGNTIYF.

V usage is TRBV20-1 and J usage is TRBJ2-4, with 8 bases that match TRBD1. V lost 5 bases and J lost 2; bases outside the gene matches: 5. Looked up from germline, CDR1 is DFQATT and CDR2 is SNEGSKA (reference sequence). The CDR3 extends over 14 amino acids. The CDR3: CSARDRGPKNIQYF. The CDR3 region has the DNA TGCAGTGCTCGTGACAGGGGACCCAAAAACATTCAGTACTTC.

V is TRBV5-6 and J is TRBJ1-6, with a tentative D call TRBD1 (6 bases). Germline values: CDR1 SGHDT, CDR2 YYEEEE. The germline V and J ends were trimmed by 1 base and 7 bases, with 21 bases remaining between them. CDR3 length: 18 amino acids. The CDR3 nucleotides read TGTGCCAGCAGCTTGATTGGAGACTGGGGGGCGGGCAATTCACCCCTCCACTTT. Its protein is CASSLIGDWGAGNSPLHF.

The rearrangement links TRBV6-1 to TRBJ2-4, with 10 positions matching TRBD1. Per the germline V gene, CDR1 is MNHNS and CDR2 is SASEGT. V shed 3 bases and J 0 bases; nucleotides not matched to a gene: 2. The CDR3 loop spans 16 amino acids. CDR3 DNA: TGTGCCAGCAGTGATCGACAGGGGGCAGCCAAAAACATTCAGTACTTC. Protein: CASSDRQGAAKNIQYF.

The CDR3 bases are TGTGCCAGCAGGGGGAACAATCAGCCCCAGCATTTT. It codes for CASRGNNQPQHF. This chain connects TRBV19 to TRBJ1-5; 7 bases align to TRBD1. The trim removed 9 bases at V and 3 bases at J, leaving 2 bases unmatched. This CDR3 is 12 amino acids long. Looked up from germline, CDR1 is LNHDA and CDR2 is SQIVND (reference sequence).

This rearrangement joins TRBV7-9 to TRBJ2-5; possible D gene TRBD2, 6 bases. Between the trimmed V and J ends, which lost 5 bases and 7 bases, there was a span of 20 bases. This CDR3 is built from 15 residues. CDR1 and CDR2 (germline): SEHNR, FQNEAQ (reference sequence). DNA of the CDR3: TGTGCCAGCAGCCCCCGGGACTTCAACCTAGGGACCCAGTACTTC. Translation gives CASSPRDFNLGTQYF.

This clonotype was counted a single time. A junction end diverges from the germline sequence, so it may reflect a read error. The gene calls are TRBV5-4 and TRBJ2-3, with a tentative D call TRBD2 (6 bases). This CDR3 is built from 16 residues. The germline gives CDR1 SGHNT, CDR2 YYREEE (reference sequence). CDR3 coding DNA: TGTGCCAGCGGCTTGGCCGCGGGACTGGACACAGATACGCAGTATTTT. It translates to CASGLAAGLDTDTQYF.

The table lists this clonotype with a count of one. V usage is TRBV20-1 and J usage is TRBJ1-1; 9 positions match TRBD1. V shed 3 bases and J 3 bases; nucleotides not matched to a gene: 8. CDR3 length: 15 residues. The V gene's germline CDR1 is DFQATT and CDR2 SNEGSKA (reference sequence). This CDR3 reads CSASGVGTGYTEAFF. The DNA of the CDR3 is TGCAGTGCTAGCGGGGTAGGGACAGGGTACACTGAAGCTTTCTTT.

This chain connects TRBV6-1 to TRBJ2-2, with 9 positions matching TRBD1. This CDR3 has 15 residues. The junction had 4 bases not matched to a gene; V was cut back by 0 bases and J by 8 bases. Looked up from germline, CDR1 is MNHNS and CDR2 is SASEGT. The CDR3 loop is CASSEATGGRGELFF. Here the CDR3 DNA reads TGTGCCAGCAGTGAAGCCACAGGGGGCCGTGGGGAGCTGTTTTTT.

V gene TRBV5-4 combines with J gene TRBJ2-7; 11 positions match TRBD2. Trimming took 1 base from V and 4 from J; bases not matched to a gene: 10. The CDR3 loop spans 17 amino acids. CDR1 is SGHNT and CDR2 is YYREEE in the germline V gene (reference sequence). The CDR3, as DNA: TGTGCCAGCAGCTTGATTAGCGGGGGGGAACCCGGATACGAGCAGTACTTC. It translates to CASSLISGGEPGYEQYF. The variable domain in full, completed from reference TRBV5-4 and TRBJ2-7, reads ETGVTQSPTHLIKTRGQQVTLRCSSQSGHNTVSWYQQALGQGPQFIFQYYREEENGRGNFPPRFSGLQFPNYSSELNVNALELDDSALYLCASSLISGGEPGYEQYFGPGTRLTVT.

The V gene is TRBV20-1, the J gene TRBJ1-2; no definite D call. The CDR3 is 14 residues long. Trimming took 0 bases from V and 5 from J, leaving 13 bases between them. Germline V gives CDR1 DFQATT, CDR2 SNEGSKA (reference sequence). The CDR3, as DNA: TGCAGTGCTAGAGAGGGCAGCAGATCATATGGCTACACCTTC. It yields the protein CSAREGSRSYGYTF.

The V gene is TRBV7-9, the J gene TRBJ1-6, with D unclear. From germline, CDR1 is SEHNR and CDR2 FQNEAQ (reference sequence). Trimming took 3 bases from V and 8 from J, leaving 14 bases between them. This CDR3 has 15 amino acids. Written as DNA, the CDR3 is TGTGCCAGCAGCTTTAATACGCAAGGGTATTCACCCCTCCACTTT. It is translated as CASSFNTQGYSPLHF.

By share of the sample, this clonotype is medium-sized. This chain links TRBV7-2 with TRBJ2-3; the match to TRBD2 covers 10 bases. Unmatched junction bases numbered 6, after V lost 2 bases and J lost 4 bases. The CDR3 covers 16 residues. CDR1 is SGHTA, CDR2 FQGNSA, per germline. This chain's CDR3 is CASSLLTSGVADTQYF. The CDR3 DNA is TGTGCCAGCAGCTTATTAACTAGCGGGGTGGCAGATACGCAGTATTTT.

This CDR3 is CATSGWGAGELFF. The CDR3 coding sequence is TGTGCCACCAGTGGATGGGGAGCCGGGGAGCTGTTTTTT. This chain links TRBV24-1 with TRBJ2-2; D perhaps matches TRBD2 (5 bases). This CDR3 has 13 residues. The V and J ends lost 5 bases and 6 bases respectively, with 9 bases between them. CDR1 and CDR2 from the germline V gene are KGHDR and SFDVKD.